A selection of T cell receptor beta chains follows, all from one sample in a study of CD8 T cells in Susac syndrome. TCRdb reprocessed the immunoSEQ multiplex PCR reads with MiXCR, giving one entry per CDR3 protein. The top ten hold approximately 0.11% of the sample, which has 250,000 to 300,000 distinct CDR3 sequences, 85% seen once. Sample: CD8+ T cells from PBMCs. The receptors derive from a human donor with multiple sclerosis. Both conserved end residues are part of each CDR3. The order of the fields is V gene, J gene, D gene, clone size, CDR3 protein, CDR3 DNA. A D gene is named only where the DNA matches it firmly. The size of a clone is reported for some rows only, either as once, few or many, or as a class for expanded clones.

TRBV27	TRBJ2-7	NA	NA	CASSLYPKGSLISYEQYF	TGTGCCAGCAGTTTATACCCAAAAGGCAGCTTGATCTCCTACGAGCAGTACTTC
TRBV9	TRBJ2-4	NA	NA	CASSGPDWERSKSMPENIQYF	TGTGCCAGCAGCGGTCCTGACTGGGAGCGCAGCAAATCTATGCCGGAAAACATTCAGTACTTC
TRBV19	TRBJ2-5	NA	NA	CASSPGDSGQETQYF	TGTGCCAGTAGTCCAGGGGATAGCGGCCAAGAGACCCAGTACTTC
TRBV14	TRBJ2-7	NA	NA	CASSPGRFHEQYF	TGTGCCAGCAGCCCTGGTAGGTTCCACGAGCAGTACTTC
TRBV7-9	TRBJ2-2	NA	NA	CASSQPRASGDGELFF	TGTGCCAGCAGCCAACCTAGGGCCAGTGGGGACGGGGAGCTGTTTTTT
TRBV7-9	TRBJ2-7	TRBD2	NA	CASSETSVPHEQYF	TGTGCCAGCAGCGAGACTAGCGTTCCCCACGAGCAGTACTTC
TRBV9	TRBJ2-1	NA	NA	CASSEGGKDEQFF	TGTGCCAGCAGCGAGGGGGGGAAAGATGAGCAGTTCTTC
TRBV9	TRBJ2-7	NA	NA	CASSVAQDPSYEQYF	TGTGCCAGCAGCGTAGCCCAGGATCCCTCCTACGAGCAGTACTTC
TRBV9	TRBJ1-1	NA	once	CASSVRRGSKGFEAFF	TGTGCCAGCAGCGTCAGACGGGGATCGAAAGGGTTTGAAGCTTTCTTT
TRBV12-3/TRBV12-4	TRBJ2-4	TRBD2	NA	CASSAPGLAGSNIQYF	TGTGCCAGCAGTGCCCCTGGACTAGCGGGATCAAACATTCAGTACTTC
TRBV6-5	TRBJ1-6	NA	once	CASSWGVGGDSPLHF	TGTGCCAGCAGTTGGGGGGTCGGGGGGGATTCACCCCTCCACTTT
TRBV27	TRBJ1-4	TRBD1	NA	CASSLSQGGEKLFF	TGTGCCAGCAGTTTATCCCAGGGGGGCGAAAAACTGTTTTTT
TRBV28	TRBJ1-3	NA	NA	CASSQTSFYSGNTIYF	TGTGCCAGCAGTCAGACATCTTTCTACTCTGGAAACACCATATATTTT
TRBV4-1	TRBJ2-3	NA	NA	CASSLNHPQRGTDTQYF	TGCGCCAGCAGTCTCAATCACCCCCAGCGGGGCACAGATACGCAGTATTTT
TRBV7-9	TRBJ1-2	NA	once	CASSLPRSRDGYTF	TGTGCCAGCAGCTTACCGCGCAGTCGAGATGGCTACACCTTC
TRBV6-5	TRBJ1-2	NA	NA	CASRHRYYGYTF	TGTGCCAGCCGGCACAGATACTATGGCTACACCTTC
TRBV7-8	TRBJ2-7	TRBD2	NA	CASSLGLAGDPYEQYF	TGTGCCAGCAGCTTAGGACTAGCGGGAGATCCCTACGAGCAGTACTTC